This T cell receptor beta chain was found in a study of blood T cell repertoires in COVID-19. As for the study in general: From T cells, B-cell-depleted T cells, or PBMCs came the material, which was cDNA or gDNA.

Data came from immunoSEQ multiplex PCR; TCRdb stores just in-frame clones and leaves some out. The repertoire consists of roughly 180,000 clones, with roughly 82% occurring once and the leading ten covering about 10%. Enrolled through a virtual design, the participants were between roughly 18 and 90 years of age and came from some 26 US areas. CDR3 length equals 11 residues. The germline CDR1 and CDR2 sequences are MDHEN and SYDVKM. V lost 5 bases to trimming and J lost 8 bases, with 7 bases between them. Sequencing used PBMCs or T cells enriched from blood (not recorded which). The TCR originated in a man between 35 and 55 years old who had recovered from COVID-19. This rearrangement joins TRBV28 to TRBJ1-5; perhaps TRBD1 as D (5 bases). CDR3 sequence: CASSRGEPQHF. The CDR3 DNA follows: TGTGCCAGCAGTCGGGGGGAGCCCCAGCATTTT.